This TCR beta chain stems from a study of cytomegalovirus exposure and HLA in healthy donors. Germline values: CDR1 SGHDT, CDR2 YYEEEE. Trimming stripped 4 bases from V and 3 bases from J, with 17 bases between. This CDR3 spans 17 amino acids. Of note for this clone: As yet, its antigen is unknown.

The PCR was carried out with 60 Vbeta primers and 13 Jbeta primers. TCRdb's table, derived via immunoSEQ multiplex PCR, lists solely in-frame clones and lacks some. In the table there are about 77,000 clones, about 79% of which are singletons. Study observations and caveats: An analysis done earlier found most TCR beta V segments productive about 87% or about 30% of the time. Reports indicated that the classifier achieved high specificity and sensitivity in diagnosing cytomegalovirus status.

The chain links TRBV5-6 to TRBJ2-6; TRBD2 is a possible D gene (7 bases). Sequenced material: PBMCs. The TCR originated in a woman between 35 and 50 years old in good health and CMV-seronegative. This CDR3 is CASSLGEGVYGANVLTF. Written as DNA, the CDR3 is TGTGCCAGCAGCCTCGGGGAGGGGGTATATGGGGCCAACGTCCTGACTTTC.